This passage covers 15 T cell receptor beta chains from one sample sequenced in a study of blood T cell repertoires in COVID-19. Sequencing was performed with immunoSEQ multiplex PCR; in TCRdb, only in-frame clones are kept and a portion is missing. Of roughly 300,000 clones in the sample, roughly 86% were seen once. The sequenced sample consisted of peripheral blood. These receptors were collected from a man aged 18 to 29 with active or convalescent COVID-19.

J is TRBJ1-5 and V is TRBV11-2, with TRBD1 matching over 8 bases. CDR1 and CDR2 (germline): SGHAT, FQNNGV. Germline trimming cut 5 bases from V and 5 bases from J; bases unmatched to any gene: 11. The CDR3 runs 16 residues. The CDR3 region has the DNA TGTGCCAGCAGCCGCTGGACAGGGCGGGAGCATCAGCCCCAGCATTTT. It translates to CASSRWTGREHQPQHF.

The CDR3 bases are TGTGCCAGCAGCACCCCCCCCGCCGGGTACTTC. It encodes CASSTPPAGYF. The chain carries TRBV12-3 or TRBV12-4 and TRBJ2-4, with D hard to call. CDR3 length: 11 residues. V dropped 6 bases and J dropped 15 bases, with 15 bases sitting between them.

This clone was seen once. The chain is built from TRBV28 and TRBJ2-7, with TRBD2 matching 12 bases. Trimming cost V 7 bases and J 5 bases; bases outside gene matches: 9. The CDR3 is 15 amino acids. Germline loops: CDR1 MDHEN, CDR2 SYDVKM. The chain's CDR3 is CASNSLGLAGNEQYF. Written as DNA, the CDR3 is TGTGCCAGCAATTCCCTGGGACTAGCGGGTAACGAGCAGTACTTC. Complete variable domain (other parts from reference TRBV28 and TRBJ2-7): DVKVTQSSRYLVKRTGEKVFLECVQDMDHENMFWYRQDPGLGLRLIYFSYDVKMKEKGDIPEGYSVSREKKERFSLILESASTNQTSMYLCASNSLGLAGNEQYFGPGTRLTVT.

The chain joins TRBV4-1 to TRBJ1-2, with 8 bases matching TRBD1. Germline trimming cut 4 bases from V and 8 bases from J; bases unmatched to any gene: 12. The length of the CDR3 is 15 residues. The germline V gene has CDR1 MGHRA and CDR2 YSYEKL. This CDR3 is CASSPGQGFMDGYTF. DNA of the CDR3: TGCGCCAGCAGCCCAGGACAGGGTTTTATGGACGGCTACACCTTC.

The chain employs TRBV6-2 or TRBV6-3 and TRBJ1-2; D remains unclear. Trimming removed 0 bases from V and 0 bases from J, with 11 bases in between. The V gene's germline CDR1 is MNHEY and CDR2 SVGEGT. The CDR3 is 16 residues long. For the CDR3, the DNA is TGTGCCAGCAGTTACTCGATCCAGGAACCTAACTATGGCTACACCTTC. Translated: CASSYSIQEPNYGYTF.

This clone has only one observation. V gene TRBV6-2 or TRBV6-3 combines with J gene TRBJ2-5; 8 bases line up with TRBD1. J was trimmed by 7 bases and V by 5 bases; bases with no gene match: 21. The CDR3 is made up of 18 amino acids. Germline CDR1 and CDR2: MNHEY and SVGEGT. CDR3 sequence (DNA): TGTGCCAGCAGTCTCTCAGGGGGCGCAGGAGAAATTACAGGGACCCAGTACTTC. Protein sequence: CASSLSGGAGEITGTQYF.

J is TRBJ2-7 and V is TRBV9; 11 bases map to TRBD2. CDR1 and CDR2 from the germline V gene are SGDLS and YYNGEE. Trimming removed 3 bases from V and 7 bases from J; junction bases left unmatched: 3. The CDR3 contains 13 residues. For the CDR3, the DNA is TGTGCCAGCAGCGGACTAGCGGGGCAAGAGCAGTACTTC. Translation gives CASSGLAGQEQYF.

The gene calls are TRBV6-1 and TRBJ2-1; 12 nucleotides line up with TRBD2. This CDR3 has 17 residues. CDR1 and CDR2 (germline): MNHNS, SASEGT. Trimming took 6 bases from V and 0 from J; bases not matched to a gene: 6. The CDR3 here is CASSELAGGSSYNEQFF. Here the CDR3 DNA reads TGTGCCAGCAGCGAACTAGCGGGGGGCAGCTCCTACAATGAGCAGTTCTTC.

CDR3 protein: CASSSSYRENYGYTF. The DNA for the CDR3 is TGCGCCAGCAGCTCTTCCTACAGAGAGAACTATGGCTACACCTTC. The J gene is TRBJ1-2, the V gene TRBV5-1; unclear D gene. Trimming pared 3 bases from V and 2 bases from J, leaving 14 bases between. This CDR3 region has 15 residues. Germline V gene sequence: CDR1 SGHRS, CDR2 YFSETQ. Together with reference TRBV5-1 and TRBJ1-2, the CDR3 gives the full variable domain: KAGVTQTPRYLIKTRGQQVTLSCSPISGHRSVSWYQQTPGQGLQFLFEYFSETQRNKGNFPGRFSGRQFSNSRSEMNVSTLELGDSALYLCASSSSYRENYGYTFGSGTRLTVV.

The chain has TRBV11-2 and TRBJ1-1; no clear D. V lost 4 bases to trimming and J lost 4 bases, with 13 bases between them. Per the germline V gene, CDR1 is SGHAT and CDR2 is FQNNGV. This CDR3 spans 14 amino acids. CDR3 nucleotides: TGTGCCAGCAGCTGGTGGCGGGAATCCACTGAAGCTTTCTTT. Amino acid sequence: CASSWWRESTEAFF. Filled out from reference TRBV11-2 and TRBJ1-1, the complete variable domain reads EAGVAQSPRYKIIEKRQSVAFWCNPISGHATLYWYQQILGQGPKLLIQFQNNGVVDDSQLPKDRFSAERLKGVDSTLKIQPAKLEDSAVYLCASSWWRESTEAFFGQGTRLTVV.

This clone was seen only once. V and J are TRBV19 and TRBJ2-1, with TRBD1 as a possible D gene (6 bases). Germline loops: CDR1 LNHDA, CDR2 SQIVND (reference sequence). There are 16 residues in the CDR3. V dropped 3 bases and J dropped 7 bases, with 19 bases sitting between them. CDR3 DNA sequence: TGTGCCAGTAGTATCTCCGCAGGGGCTGGTTGGAATGAGCAGTTCTTC. Its translation: CASSISAGAGWNEQFF.

The V and J genes are TRBV6-6 and TRBJ1-1; D perhaps matches TRBD1 (5 bases). Trimming took 0 bases from V and 4 from J, leaving 12 bases between them. CDR3 length equals 15 residues. The germline gives CDR1 MNHNY, CDR2 SVGAGI (reference sequence). The CDR3 DNA reads TGTGCCAGCAGTTACTCGGACACCCTGGGCACTGAAGCTTTCTTT. It translates to CASSYSDTLGTEAFF.

This chain links TRBV3-1 (or the pseudogene TRBV3-2) with TRBJ1-5, with D perhaps matching TRBD1 (6 bases). V was clipped by 2 bases and J by 5 bases, with 13 bases between them. The CDR3 loop spans 15 amino acids. In germline, CDR1 is LGHDT, CDR2 YNNKEL (reference sequence). CDR3 sequence reads: CASSQSSGGHQPQHF. CDR3 sequence (DNA): TGTGCCAGCAGCCAAAGTTCGGGGGGGCATCAGCCCCAGCATTTT.

The chain recombines TRBV3-1 (or the pseudogene TRBV3-2) with TRBJ2-1; D perhaps matches TRBD2 (5 bases). Germline V CDR1 and CDR2: LGHDT, YNNKEL (reference sequence). The CDR3 covers 14 residues. V lost 3 bases, J lost 5 bases, and 11 bases lay in between. CDR3 sequence (DNA): TGTGCCAGCAGCCATGCAGCGGAAGACAATGAGCAGTTCTTC. As protein: CASSHAAEDNEQFF.

On this clone itself: Just one base apart from a much larger clone, this may be a read error. The rearrangement links TRBV7-9 to TRBJ2-7; a possible D gene is TRBD2 (6 bases). Germline V gene sequence: CDR1 SEHNR, CDR2 FQNEAQ (reference sequence). The CDR3 loop spans 12 amino acids. Trimming took off 2 bases at V and 4 bases at J, with 6 bases between the two ends. The CDR3 DNA sequence: TGTGCCAGCAGCTTAAGCGGGTACGAGCAGTACTTC. This codes for CASSLSGYEQYF. The variable domain in full, completed from reference TRBV7-9 and TRBJ2-7, reads DTGVSQNPRHKITKRGQNVTFRCDPISEHNRLYWYRQTLGQGPEFLTYFQNEAQLEKSRLLSDRFSAERPKGSFSTLEIQRTEQGDSAMYLCASSLSGYEQYFGPGTRLTVT.